The following is a TCR beta chain sequence with its context. The antigen this receptor binds is unknown. No base quality values were provided; no much bigger clone lies one nucleotide off. Using the deep immunoSEQ assay, TCR CDR3 regions were amplified from genomic DNA by multiplex PCR. Genomic DNA extracted from each cell subset was distributed evenly over all wells of several immunoSEQ 96-well plates, and each plate served as one replicate. Each replicate PCR for sorted subsets received around 200 ng genomic DNA, equal to tens of thousands of T cell genomes. Purified libraries were measured with a Qubit 3.0 fluorometer, size-checked on a Bioanalyzer 2100, and measured again with the KAPA Library Quantification kit. Every immunoSEQ 96-well plate was sequenced on a separate single-read 150-cycle Illumina NextSeq 550 flow cell. On the study's bioinformatics: Because the immunoSEQ output held only junctional sequences and lacked quality scores, the filtering could not match the filtering applied to full-length reads. To assign V/J genes and CDR3, sequences were annotated against IMGT germline references using PyIR, a Python wrapper for IgBLAST v1.9. Any read was removed if the V/J assignment was weak (E-value above 1e-6), the CDR3 was missing, or the read contained stop codons, out-of-frame junctions, or ambiguous translated residues. V3J clonotypes were defined by identical inferred V gene, J gene, and CDR3 amino acid sequence. To compute the percentage overlap between repertoires, the number of shared unique clonotypes was divided by the size of the smaller repertoire. Three approaches were used to assess repertoire richness: RTK rarefaction, the Chao1 estimator, and Recon v2.1 estimates of unobserved clonotypes. OLGA was used to compute generation probabilities for all TCRbeta clonotypes that the gDNA method yielded from a few donors. TCRdb's version of the immuneACCESS table is confined to in-frame rearrangements and falls short of the full clone set. An unresolved V gene accounts for under half of the shortfall where checked; the remainder is of unknown origin. That table gives V, J and clone size, and the DNA gave D and trimming. Here the sample has about a million clones; approximately 77% occur a single time. The ten largest account for roughly 0.82% of the sample.

The CDR3 goes from the cysteine to the phenylalanine over 14 residues. Left in the record is the CDR3 DNA by itself, 42 bases read in frame from the first base. Via the germline V gene, CDR1 is SNHLY and CDR2 FYNNEI. V is pared back by 8 bases and J by 3 bases, with 14 bases lying between the germline termini. Donors were healthy HIV-negative adults with no recently reported acute infections or vaccinations. Every donor was a Caucasian adult living in Nashville, Tennessee, USA. CD4+ T cells were enriched by magnetic negative selection, after which naive cells were positively selected on CD45RA and the negative fraction was taken as the memory subset. Blood was collected by leukapheresis, and PBMCs were isolated by Ficoll-Histopaque density gradient centrifugation and then cryopreserved in liquid nitrogen vapor phase. Purity and quantity of every magnetically sorted T cell population were checked by analytical flow cytometry. Genomic DNA was isolated from every sorted fraction and measured by UV absorbance on a Nanodrop 2000c.

The entry originates in a study of shared clonotypes between healthy human individuals (TCRdb year 2020). At the level of the whole study: A couple of women and a few men aged 18 to 49 years were included in the cohort. For each donor, CD4 naive and CD4 memory were each run on three plates, CD8 naive on two plates, and CD8 memory on one plate. To estimate repertoire size and how much clonotypes are shared between individuals, the study performed deep sequencing of blood TCR repertoires from roughly five healthy adults. To increase sequencing depth and limit assay-specific biases, TCR repertoire library preparation and sequencing were carried out by different laboratories using diverse techniques. Leukapheresis yielded between about 0.94 and 9 billion PBMCs per donor.

The investigation overall reported the following: Because the study included a small number of donors, the genetic and exposure-history diversity represented was limited. Compared with non-shared clonotypes, clonotypes shared by all four sorted-subset donors had higher generation probabilities. Sampling was restricted to blood, and TCR repertoires in tissues likely differ from the TCR repertoires found in blood. Incomplete sequencing was indicated by rarefaction of sorted-subset datasets, despite the large sequencing depth. Naive subsets generally had larger estimated clonotype richness than memory subsets did. About 4.5% of naive CD4, 3% to 4% of naive CD8, approximately 2% of memory CD4, and around 0.4% of memory CD8 clonotypes were shared across several donors. Pairwise subsampling led to the expectation that sequencing depth would affect the degree of clonotype sharing among donors.

Recombination joined TRBV2 with TRBJ2-1; the D segment could be TRBD2, given 5 matching bases. Sequencing was carried out using memory CD4+ T cells from PBMCs. The cell subset or site tag for this specimen amounts to: CD45RA-negative fraction. This TCR was sampled from a man in his late teens or twenties in good health. Some clones in this sample may be carry-over from other donors' samples. The DNA sequence follows: TGTGCCAGCCACCGGCTTCGGGGCTACAATGAGCAGTTCTTC. Its protein reads: CASHRLRGYNEQFF. Where the CDR3 stops, the reference TRBV2 and TRBJ2-1 genes take over; the full variable domain is EPEVTQTPSHQVTQMGQEVILRCVPISNHLYFYWYRQILGQKVEFLVSFYNNEISEKSEIFDDQFSVERPDGSNFTLKIRSTKLEDSAMYFCASHRLRGYNEQFFGPGTRLTVL.